The clone carrying this T cell receptor beta chain was picked up a small number of times. The antigen remains undetermined. The CDR3 totals 14 residues. Germline V gene data show CDR1 as SGHTA and CDR2 as FQGNSA. Trimming cost V 1 base and J 7 bases; bases outside gene matches: 5. The sample comes from a study of OX40 agonist ivuxolimab in advanced cancers. Whole-study results and caveats: More expanded clones were found, on average, in CD8+ than in CD4+ T cells. Certain nonresponders additionally had low normalized T-cell clonal expansion.

Assay used: immunoSEQ multiplex PCR; TCRdb lists only in-frame clones, some missing. The profile shows more than 80,000 clones, about 89% of them singletons. The J gene is TRBJ1-1, the V gene TRBV7-2, with TRBD1 identical over 8 bases. The source of this sequence is an adult with an advanced solid tumor such as melanoma, head and neck, liver or kidney cancer. The source was CD4+ or CD8+ T cells sorted from blood, collected in a trial of the OX40 agonist ivuxolimab. The CDR3 DNA follows: TGTGCCAGCAGCTTAGGACAGGGGACTAGTGAAGCTTTCTTT. Translated, it gives CASSLGQGTSEAFF.